The entry that follows covers one T cell receptor beta chain sequence. This sample is part of a study of T cell changes during pregnancy in multiple sclerosis. Germline loops: CDR1 SGHRS, CDR2 YFSETQ. This CDR3 is built from 16 residues. The trim removed 3 bases at V and 0 bases at J, leaving 8 bases unmatched. Clones were sequenced by immunoSEQ multiplex PCR, and TCRdb holds only the in-frame ones, with some missing. In the table there are approximately 100,000 clones, 75% to 95% of which are singletons. The source material was peripheral blood, sampled before pregnancy. This receptor was obtained from a female donor with multiple sclerosis, enrolled in a pregnancy study. This sequence joins TRBV5-1 and TRBJ1-1, with 7 positions matching TRBD1. The CDR3 DNA follows: TGCGCCAGCAGCTCACGGACAGGAGTCCTGAACACTGAAGCTTTCTTT. It is translated as CASSSRTGVLNTEAFF.